This passage covers 31 T cell receptor beta chains from one sample sequenced in a study of T cell responses to AZD1222 COVID-19 vaccine. TCRdb keeps only in-frame clones here, not all; method: immunoSEQ multiplex PCR. The table has about 180,000 clones, 94% seen once. Sequencing used peripheral blood, obtained 28 days after the second AZD1222 dose. The receptors stem from an adult who received the AZD1222 COVID-19 vaccine.

The chain employs TRBV5-1 and TRBJ2-7, with 9 bases fitting TRBD2. J gave up 7 bases and V 0 bases, and 8 bases lay outside the gene matches. Germline V CDR1 and CDR2: SGHRS, YFSETQ. CDR3 size: 15 residues. Written as DNA, the CDR3 is TGCGCCAGCAGCTTGGAGGCGGGAGGGCCGAGAGAGCAGTACTTC. Encoded protein: CASSLEAGGPREQYF.

The rearrangement joins TRBV28 to TRBJ1-2; the D gene is possibly TRBD1 (5 bases). CDR1 and CDR2 (germline): MDHEN, SYDVKM. The CDR3 length is 14 residues. V lost 6 bases, J lost 5 bases, and 16 bases lay in between. The CDR3 DNA is TGTGCCAGCAGCATTTTGGCAGGGCTGTATGGCTACACCTTC. This gives the protein CASSILAGLYGYTF.

The chain carries TRBV28 and TRBJ2-2; TRBD1 matches at 8 bases. J was trimmed by 3 bases and V by 10 bases; bases with no gene match: 7. CDR3 length: 14 residues. CDR1 and CDR2 (germline): MDHEN, SYDVKM. The CDR3 is CATRTDRDTGELFF. CDR3 nucleotide sequence: TGTGCCACTAGGACGGACAGGGACACCGGGGAGCTGTTTTTT.

This chain connects TRBV10-3 to TRBJ1-3, with D possibly matching TRBD1 (5 bases). V was shortened by 6 bases and J by 3 bases, with 9 bases between the two germline ends. The CDR3 length is 13 residues. CDR1 and CDR2 from the germline V gene are ENHRY and SYGVKD. The CDR3 DNA follows: TGTGCCATCAGACAGACAGTTGGAAACACCATATATTTT. Its protein is CAIRQTVGNTIYF.

The gene calls are TRBV1 and TRBJ2-1; TRBD2 is the table's D call and was not checked against the DNA. TRBV1 constitutes a pseudogene. The CDR3 spans 16 residues. The CDR3: CTSSQEARGRYNEQFF. The CDR3 bases are TGCACCAGCAGCCAAGAGGCGCGGGGACGGTACAATGAGCAGTTCTTC.

This clone was counted once. CDR3 sequence (DNA): TGTGCCAGTAGAGACAGGGGACGGAATGAAAAACTGTTTTTT. The encoded protein is CASRDRGRNEKLFF. This chain uses TRBV19 with TRBJ1-4; 8 nucleotides line up with TRBD1. Per the germline V gene, CDR1 is LNHDA and CDR2 is SQIVND (reference sequence). J was trimmed by 5 bases and V by 6 bases; bases with no gene match: 5. This CDR3 is 14 amino acids long.

V gene TRBV10-3 combines with J gene TRBJ2-1; weak D call: TRBD2 (5 bases). V lost 4 bases to trimming and J lost 0 bases, with 16 bases between them. The CDR3 extends over 17 amino acids. Germline V gene lookup returns CDR1 ENHRY and CDR2 SYGVKD. The CDR3 reads CAISADLAASSYNEQFF. The CDR3 DNA reads TGTGCCATCAGTGCGGACTTGGCGGCCAGCTCCTACAATGAGCAGTTCTTC.

Written as DNA, the CDR3 is TGCGCCAGCAGCCAAGGTGGGTTGGGAAGCAATCAGCCCCAGCATTTT. It yields the protein CASSQGGLGSNQPQHF. J is TRBJ1-5 and V is TRBV4-1; D not certain. The germline V and J ends were trimmed by 1 base and 1 base, with 11 bases remaining between them. This CDR3 has 16 amino acids. The V gene's germline CDR1 is MGHRA and CDR2 YSYEKL.

This chain joins TRBV3-1 (or the pseudogene TRBV3-2) and TRBJ1-4; maybe TRBD1 (6 bases). This CDR3 is built from 13 residues. V was cut by 3 bases and J by 6 bases, with 8 bases left in between. CDR1 and CDR2 (germline): LGHDT, YNNKEL (reference sequence). CDR3 sequence (DNA): TGTGCCAGCAGCCATTGGACAGATGAAAAACTGTTTTTT. It encodes CASSHWTDEKLFF.

J is TRBJ1-4 and V is TRBV7-2; a weak D match, TRBD1 (5 bases). Between the trimmed V and J ends, which lost 4 bases and 8 bases, there was a span of 11 bases. The CDR3 is 13 residues long. Germline CDR1 SGHTA, CDR2 FQGNSA. CDR3 sequence (DNA): TGTGCCAGCAGCTGGGGGAGGTACGAAAAACTGTTTTTT. Translation: CASSWGRYEKLFF.

J is TRBJ2-1 and V is TRBV3-1 (or the pseudogene TRBV3-2), with TRBD2 matching over 7 bases. Germline V gives CDR1 LGHDT, CDR2 YNNKEL (reference sequence). This CDR3 has 14 residues. With 0 bases clipped from V and 6 bases from J, the junction kept 2 bases outside the gene matches. The CDR3 sequence: CASSQDRTSNEQFF. The CDR3 nucleotides are TGTGCCAGCAGCCAAGATAGGACTAGCAATGAGCAGTTCTTC.

This chain joins TRBV5-1 and TRBJ1-1; D unclear. Per germline, CDR1 SGHRS and CDR2 YFSETQ. This CDR3 is 13 amino acids long. Trimming took 7 bases from V and 1 from J, leaving 11 bases between them. The chain's CDR3 is CASHFSGNTEAFF. CDR3 sequence (DNA): TGCGCCAGCCATTTCTCTGGGAACACTGAAGCTTTCTTT.

This clone has only a few counts. This chain joins TRBV19 and TRBJ2-1; D is possibly TRBD1 (5 bases). The germline V and J ends were trimmed by 0 bases and 0 bases, with 15 bases remaining between them. The CDR3 length is 18 residues. Germline CDR1 LNHDA, CDR2 SQIVND (reference sequence). This CDR3 is CASSIEGRGWGSYNEQFF. The CDR3 DNA is TGTGCCAGTAGTATAGAGGGAAGGGGTTGGGGCTCCTACAATGAGCAGTTCTTC.

This chain links TRBV6-5 with TRBJ1-2; TRBD1 might be the D (5 bases). Per germline, CDR1 MNHEY and CDR2 SVGAGI. Deletions cut 4 bases from V and 3 bases from J, with 18 bases between. This CDR3 has 16 amino acids. The CDR3 nucleotides read TGTGCCAGCAGTTCCCTGGGACTCCTCGGGGACTATGGCTACACCTTC. This translates into CASSSLGLLGDYGYTF.

CDR3 loop: CASGPGTENEKLFF. The CDR3, as DNA: TGTGCCAGCGGACCGGGGACGGAGAATGAAAAACTGTTTTTT. The rearrangement links TRBV9 to TRBJ1-4; TRBD1 might be the D (5 bases). V was trimmed by 7 bases and J by 5 bases, leaving 15 bases between them. The CDR3 covers 14 residues. Per the germline V gene, CDR1 is SGDLS and CDR2 is YYNGEE.

V usage is TRBV7-9 and J usage is TRBJ2-3; D gene ambiguous. V lost 6 bases to trimming and J lost 5 bases, with 9 bases between them. CDR3 length: 12 residues. CDR1 and CDR2 from the germline V gene are SEHNR and FQNEAQ (reference sequence). The CDR3 DNA is TGTGCCAGCAGTCGACCCGGAGATACGCAGTATTTT. Translating gives CASSRPGDTQYF.

The CDR3 DNA is TGTGCCAGCAGCTCAACAGGGTTCGCTGAAGCTTTCTTT. It codes for CASSSTGFAEAFF. The J gene is TRBJ1-1, the V gene TRBV7-9; a weak D match, TRBD1 (6 bases). V lost 4 bases and J 6 bases, leaving 12 bases between the germline ends. The CDR3 runs 13 residues. Germline CDR1 is SEHNR and CDR2 is FQNEAQ (reference sequence).

CDR3 in DNA: TGTGCCAGCAGCTTTGGTGGGACTGAAGCTTTCTTT. Translation: CASSFGGTEAFF. The chain uses TRBV5-6 and TRBJ1-1, with unresolved D. The CDR3 spans 12 residues. V dropped 2 bases and J dropped 5 bases, with 7 bases sitting between them. Germline CDR1 is SGHDT and CDR2 is YYEEEE.

The chain joins TRBV6-1 to TRBJ1-3, with D unresolved. The CDR3 extends over 16 amino acids. The V gene's germline CDR1 is MNHNS and CDR2 SASEGT. Trimming stripped 4 bases from V and 0 bases from J, with 13 bases between. The CDR3 here is CASSGRLLSSGNTIYF. CDR3 bases: TGTGCCAGCAGTGGACGACTGCTCTCCTCTGGAAACACCATATATTTT.

This rearrangement joins TRBV19 to TRBJ2-5, with no clear D. Trimming cost V 1 base and J 3 bases, with 12 bases left between them. Germline CDR1 is LNHDA and CDR2 is SQIVND (reference sequence). CDR3 length equals 15 residues. The CDR3 DNA is TGTGCCAGTAGTATAGTATCTAGTAGTAAAGAGACCCAGTACTTC. Translation gives CASSIVSSSKETQYF.

The genes are TRBV29-1 and TRBJ1-1; 7 positions match TRBD1. The CDR3 is 13 residues long. Germline lookup yields CDR1 SQVTM and CDR2 ANQGSEA. V shed 7 bases and J 1 base; nucleotides not matched to a gene: 6. In DNA, the CDR3 is TGCAGCGGACGCGGGACAGAGAACACTGAAGCTTTCTTT. This codes for CSGRGTENTEAFF.

The rearrangement joins TRBV27 to TRBJ1-2; TRBD1 matches at 8 bases. The CDR3 runs 14 residues. Germline CDR1 is MNHEY and CDR2 is SMNVEV (reference sequence). The trim removed 2 bases at V and 4 bases at J, leaving 3 bases unmatched. The CDR3 nucleotides read TGTGCCAGCAGTTTACTCGGGACAGGCTATGGCTACACCTTC. Its protein is CASSLLGTGYGYTF.

Turning to this clone: A read error may produce the germline difference seen at one junction end. J is TRBJ2-3 and V is TRBV7-9; D may be TRBD1 or TRBD2 (5 bases each). The CDR3 runs to 12 residues. Germline assignment: CDR1 SEHNR and CDR2 FQNEAQ (reference sequence). The chain's CDR3 is CASSSLAFTGTF. CDR3 nucleotides: TGTGCCAGCAGCTCCCTGGCTTTCACCGGGACTTTT.

This chain connects TRBV5-6 to TRBJ1-1; no reliable D call. V was cut by 2 bases and J by 3 bases, with 11 bases left in between. CDR3 length: 14 residues. CDR1 and CDR2 from the germline V gene are SGHDT and YYEEEE. DNA of the CDR3: TGTGCCAGCAGCTTTTCTGGGGTGGACACTGAAGCTTTCTTT. It translates to CASSFSGVDTEAFF.

The J gene is TRBJ2-7, the V gene TRBV6-6; D not resolved. With 1 base removed from V and 6 bases from J, the gap between germline ends came to 7 bases. The CDR3 is 12 residues long. From germline, CDR1 is MNHNY and CDR2 SVGAGI (reference sequence). CDR3 sequence reads: CASSYWAAEQYF. CDR3 sequence (DNA): TGTGCCAGCAGTTACTGGGCGGCCGAGCAGTACTTC.

J is TRBJ1-5 and V is TRBV27; tentative D call: TRBD1 (5 bases). The germline V gene encodes CDR1 MNHEY and CDR2 SMNVEV (reference sequence). Trimming took 2 bases from V and 7 from J, leaving 12 bases between them. The CDR3 has 14 amino acids. In DNA, the CDR3 is TGTGCCAGCAGTTTAAGTGGTTGGGGGCAGCCCCAGCATTTT. It translates to CASSLSGWGQPQHF.

This clone was observed once. This chain links TRBV4-1 with TRBJ2-5, with D perhaps TRBD1 (6 bases). Germline CDR1 and CDR2: MGHRA and YSYEKL. The CDR3 consists of 14 residues. The ends were cut back, 4 bases at V and 2 bases at J, with 11 bases in the middle. For the CDR3, the DNA is TGCGCCAGCAGCCCTTACAGGGAACAAGAGACCCAGTACTTC. Its protein is CASSPYREQETQYF.

The chain joins TRBV28 to TRBJ1-1; 8 bases match TRBD1. Unmatched junction bases numbered 6, after V lost 7 bases and J lost 8 bases. CDR1 is MDHEN and CDR2 is SYDVKM in the germline V gene. This CDR3 has 12 amino acids. CDR3 nucleotides: TGTGCCAGCACCATGGGACAGGTGGAAGCTTTCTTT. It codes for CASTMGQVEAFF.

The V and J genes are TRBV4-1 and TRBJ2-3; a weak D match, TRBD2 (5 bases). Germline V gives CDR1 MGHRA, CDR2 YSYEKL. The V end lost 0 bases, the J end lost 0 bases, and 16 bases lay between the germline ends. CDR3 length: 18 amino acids. The CDR3 DNA reads as TGCGCCAGCAGCCAAGACTCTACCTCCGGCGGGAGCACAGATACGCAGTATTTT. It is translated as CASSQDSTSGGSTDTQYF.

The J gene is TRBJ2-1, the V gene TRBV18, with a weak D call TRBD1 (6 bases). CDR1 is KGHSH, CDR2 LQKENI, per germline. The CDR3 is made up of 15 amino acids. V lost 5 bases and J 4 bases, leaving 15 bases between the germline ends. Here the CDR3 reads CASSGLGAKYNEQFF. The DNA for the CDR3 is TGTGCCAGCTCAGGATTGGGGGCGAAGTACAATGAGCAGTTCTTC.

V gene TRBV7-8 combines with J gene TRBJ1-2, with D perhaps TRBD1 (6 bases). The V gene lost 1 base and the J gene lost 6 bases, with 12 bases spanning the gap. The CDR3 is 14 residues long. Germline V gene sequence: CDR1 SGHVS, CDR2 FQNEAQ. The CDR3, as DNA: TGTGCCAGCAGCTTAGGGGGGCAGTTCCATGGCTACACCTTC. Its protein product is CASSLGGQFHGYTF.